This T cell receptor beta chain came from a study of naive and memory T cell subsets. Findings and limits, study-wide: Expression changes during T cell differentiation may affect RNA-based TCR counts.

This clonotype was seen a handful of times. Its antigen is undetermined. CMV status came from CD4+ IFNgamma after overnight CMV lysate stimulation. Cells stained for CD3, CD4, CD8, CD45RA, CD27 and viability were sorted into four CD45RA/CD27 subsets. Both TRBC1 and TRBC2 were covered by a beta constant-region primer of two equimolar oligonucleotides. Four rounds of PCR amplified the ligated cDNA using nested alpha and beta constant-region primers plus SP2. TCRdb itself ran the UMI-ligation and nested PCR reads through MiXCR, one entry per CDR3 protein. The table shows approximately 80,000 distinct CDR3 sequences, with approximately 9.2% occurring only once. CDR1 LNHDA and CDR2 SQIVND come from the germline V gene (reference sequence). The CDR3 is 14 amino acids. V lost 7 bases and J lost 6; bases outside the gene matches: 8.

Sequenced: naive CD8+ T cells from blood. The chain has TRBV19 and TRBJ2-1; 8 nucleotides match TRBD2. The clonotype comes from a human donor in good health. The chain's CDR3 is CASIITAGGNEQFF. CDR3 bases: TGTGCCAGTATTATTACGGCGGGAGGCAATGAGCAGTTCTTC.